The present T cell receptor beta chain was sequenced within a study of cytomegalovirus exposure and HLA in healthy donors (dated by TCRdb to about 2017). In terms of the full investigation: According to an earlier analysis of around 600 of the donors, 150 million to 200 million T cells yielded over 90 million unique TCR beta sequences and about 300 Gb of sequence data. An early release that covered about 640 HLA-typed donors contained around 300 gigabases of sequencing data and 70 million to 100 million unique TCR sequences. Of the 350 to 450 genotyped donors, around 81% fell in the genetic ancestry cluster associated with self-reported Caucasian donors. The study was designed to test whether signatures of past pathogen exposure could be identified by cataloging public T cell receptors. The study used immunosequencing to profile the T cell repertoires of 600 to 850 subjects and linked those repertoires to cytomegalovirus serostatus. Along with the approximately 700-subject first cohort, a separate validation cohort of over 90 different subjects was used. The study combined high-throughput TCR immunosequencing, statistical association of individual TCRs with disease status, and machine learning to predict cytomegalovirus infection status. In a later analysis, previously published TCR beta repertoires from more than 500 donors were re-analyzed and high-resolution HLA genotyping was added so that TCR occurrence patterns could be studied. The later analysis used no new phenotypic data to find candidate immune exposures, relying instead on TCR beta sequences and their occurrence across donors. An earlier analysis of 587 of the donors used high-throughput TCR beta sequencing to judge whether each TCR beta V gene segment behaved as functional or pseudogenic. Donor age, sex, ethnicity and CMV serostatus were compiled alongside the repertoire data. Genome-wide SNP genotypes for about 60% of the roughly 700 donors were used in a later genetic analysis, which treated that subset as a discovery cohort. All discovery cohort repertoires had been generated using a single sequencing platform. Class I and class II HLA loci were covered by the typing at four-digit resolution. Typing coverage differed by locus: A, B, C, DRB1 and DQB1 were typed in roughly 629-630 donors, DQA1 in 500 to 550, DPA1 in approximately 600, and DPB1 in just under 490. Because of strong linkage in the cohort, roughly five DR-DQ haplotypes were treated as single units for association and clustering. On average, around 240,000 unique TCR beta nucleotide sequences were sequenced per donor among a few hundred genotyped donors of the cohort, with roughly 18% of those sequences being non-productive. Results and caveats for the whole study, not just this receptor: The classifier was reported to diagnose cytomegalovirus status with high specificity and sensitivity in both the original and validation cohorts. Three of the identified cytomegalovirus-associated TCR beta chains were confirmed in vitro to be specific for cytomegalovirus antigens. A later genetic analysis reported fewer N-insertions in productive TCRs among donors in an Asian-associated ancestry cluster than the roughly 620-donor mean. In a later genetic analysis, a missense DCLRE1C variant was associated with V-gene and J-gene trimming of TCR beta chains, and the association was replicated in an independent cohort. According to a later analysis, most CMV-associated TCR beta chains appeared to be HLA-restricted, and the HLA associations seemed to be driven largely by CMV exposure. In an earlier analysis of under 600 of the donors, most TCR beta V segments were observed in productive rearrangements about 90% or about 30% of the time, broadly matching IMGT annotations. A further reported finding was that TCR beta sequences accurately predicted the HLA-A and HLA-B alleles for most subjects in the first cohort. A later analysis found that HLA-associated TCR beta chains were more clonally expanded and had lower generation probabilities than equally common non-associated chains. The study listed 164 TCR beta chains as associated with cytomegalovirus. The presence/absence analyses assumed that sequencing depth was roughly uniform across donors, and that assumption may not be true. Across donors, most TCR sequences were observed very rarely, whereas some public TCRs were present in many individuals. Only TCR beta chains were sequenced in this cohort, and the absence of alpha or paired-chain data limited detectable features. The only immune exposure information available for the cohort was CMV serostatus. The authors suggested that the approach could potentially be generalized to other disease states and immunological phenotypes. In a later analysis, the rate of TCR association differed among HLA loci, with DRB1 alleles having the most associated TCRs and HLA-C alleles having the fewest. A cluster of highly shared sequence variants was judged likely to be a technical artifact of the sequencing pipeline. Strong co-occurrence of HLA alleles, especially DR and DQ, made assigning TCR associations to individual alleles difficult. Specific HLA alleles were associated with roughly 17,000 TCR beta sequences at a false discovery rate of 0.05 in a later analysis. Linkage disequilibrium might explain the correlated functional status among segregating V segments, but an unknown experimental factor could not be ruled out. Because some donors lacked HLA typing at each locus, the association tests relied only on the typed subset. Several of the top co-occurrence clusters appeared to be linked to parvovirus B19, influenza, CMV and Epstein-Barr virus, according to a later analysis. Over 15 rarely observed V segments, including chromosome 9 orphons, were excluded from the earlier analysis of some 590 of the donors because counts were too low. Because the 87-base-pair reads could not distinguish some IMGT-functional V segments, including TRBV6-2 and TRBV6-3, those segments were excluded.

To prepare the library, the immunoSEQ multiplex PCR assay was applied. For the multiplex PCR, a mixture combining 60 forward primers for TCR Vbeta segments and 13 reverse primers for TCR Jbeta segments was used. The CDR3 region of rearranged TCR beta genes was amplified from genomic DNA with a multiplex PCR assay. The Illumina HiSeq System was used to sequence the amplified TCR beta libraries as 87-base-pair reads. Per the authors' processing: A later analysis tallied 70 million to 100 million unique TCR beta chains across the 640 or so repertoires, and approximately 11 million of those chains were shared by two or more donors. A nearest-neighbor algorithm error-corrected the raw reads and collapsed the reads into unique sequences, merging closely related sequences to remove PCR and sequencing errors. To assign V, D and J gene segments, CDR3 sequences were aligned to IMGT reference sequences. For a sequence to be retained, a match of at least six nucleotides was required to both a V gene segment and a J gene segment. Rearrangements were classified as productive when the CDR3 lacked stop codons and remained in frame with V and J, and all other rearrangements were classified as non-productive. CDR3 was defined according to IMGT convention as the region running from the second conserved V-encoded cysteine to the conserved J-encoded phenylalanine. The earlier analysis of about 590 of the donors excluded sequences that lacked an unambiguous match to a single V gene segment. In an earlier analysis of approximately 590 of the donors, a V segment was called functional when productive rearrangements were above 56.7%, and segregating when the standard deviation between donors exceeded 5%. A statistical classification framework was built to diagnose cytomegalovirus status from the catalog of TCR beta chain sequences. A later analysis assigned V and J genes by comparing TCR nucleotide sequences with IMGT/GENE-DB human TR gene sequences. The TCRdist pipeline was used in a later analysis to assign CDR3 sequences and most-parsimonious VDJ recombination scenarios. In a later analysis, every TCR beta chain was defined by the combination of its CDR3 amino acid sequence and its V-gene family, and reads without a unique V-gene family were dropped. In a later analysis, 500 to 650 highly shared, low-generation-probability nucleotide sequences were removed to address suspected cross-contamination and a sequencing artifact. In a later analysis, a clonal expansion index was calculated for each public chain from normalized within-repertoire ranks of inferred template counts. In a later analysis, generation probabilities were computed using a VDJ recombination model fitted to out-of-frame rearrangements, and the results were checked against IGoR. A later analysis scored TCR-TCR, TCR-HLA and TCR-CMV co-occurrence with hypergeometric tests, applying a repertoire-size bias correction to TCR pairs. A later analysis estimated false discovery rates by permuting HLA or CMV assignments 20 times. In a later analysis, co-occurring TCRs were grouped using DBSCAN, with TCRdist sequence similarity added in when clustering inside HLA-allele-positive subsets. Repertoires with fewer than 30,000 or more than 120,000 public chains were left out of co-occurrence clustering, as were about 5 repertoires with anomalous nucleotide sharing. Not all clones reach the TCRdb copy of this immuneACCESS table, which keeps in-frame sequences only. Checked studies attribute under half of the gap to unresolved V genes and leave the rest unexplained. V, J and clone size reflect that table, while D and trimming were determined from the DNA. The sample contains tens of thousands of clones, 10% of them found a single time. About 24% of the sample is taken by the ten largest.

For CDR1 and CDR2, the germline V gene lists SGHRS and YFSETQ. From its cysteine to its phenylalanine, the CDR3 spans 14 amino acids. Only the CDR3 DNA is retained, 42 bases long and in frame from the first base. V loses 5 bases, J loses 2 bases, and the germline ends lie 10 bases apart. Concerning this clone: Its antigen remains unidentified. No base-level quality is on record; no much larger clone is a single base apart.

The cohort was made up of about 610 healthy bone marrow donors. All cohort members were sampled while nominally healthy, although unrecorded immune exposures were likely present. The donor was CMV seropositive and belonged to the group of about 290 seropositive cohort members. A peripheral blood sample was collected from each donor, and TCR beta sequencing was performed on peripheral blood mononuclear cells. Genomic DNA extraction from the blood cell samples was performed with the Qiagen DNeasy Blood Extraction Kit. The sequence derives from a man in his 60s in good health and CMV-seropositive. The chain couples TRBV5-1 to TRBJ1-4, with the D segment identity uncertain. Sequenced: PBMCs. The CDR3 is CASSLAGTNEKLFF. The DNA sequence is TGCGCCAGCAGTCTGGCGGGGACTAATGAAAAACTGTTTTTT.